This T cell receptor beta chain originates from a study of blood T cell repertoires in COVID-19. The CDR3 sequence is 15 residues long. The J segment lost 5 bases and the V segment lost 6 bases, leaving 7 bases of the junction unmatched. Germline V gene data show CDR1 as MNHEY and CDR2 as SMNVEV (reference sequence). Assignment of participants to cohorts was predicated upon participant-reported clinical history. In the source study's methods: Reference gene primers were amplified, and this amplification served to estimate nucleated cell counts. The data were produced by immunoSEQ multiplex PCR, yet TCRdb's version contains in-frame clones alone and is incomplete. The D gene and trimming were derived from the DNA, and the V and J assignments and clone size from that table. The table lists around 50,000 clones, around four fifths of them singletons.

The V gene is TRBV27, the J gene TRBJ1-6; TRBD1 agrees at 7 bases. The source of this sequence is a woman aged 50 to 60 with acute COVID-19. Sequenced input: PBMCs or T cells enriched from blood (not recorded which). The CDR3, as DNA: TGTGCCAGCAGACCCGGGACAGACCATAATTCACCCCTCCACTTT. Its protein product is CASRPGTDHNSPLHF.